Below, one T cell receptor beta chain is given with its context. Assay: immunoSEQ multiplex PCR; the TCRdb copy retains only in-frame clones and omits some. Of 55,000 to 65,000 clones detected, 90% appear once; the ten largest clones hold around 0.85%. This sample was taken from a study of T cell changes during pregnancy in multiple sclerosis. V was pared by 2 bases and J by 8 bases, with 15 bases between. There are 15 residues in the CDR3. In germline, CDR1 is LNHDA, CDR2 SQIVND (reference sequence). This clonotype was obtained from a female donor in good health, enrolled as a control in a pregnancy study. This specimen consisted of peripheral blood, obtained in the first trimester of pregnancy. V usage is TRBV19 and J usage is TRBJ1-4; the D gene is possibly TRBD1 (5 bases). The DNA for the CDR3 is TGTGCCAGTAGTATAATGGGGCAGGGTGGCGAAAAACTGTTTTTT. It is translated as CASSIMGQGGEKLFF. Supplemented by reference TRBV19 and TRBJ1-4, the full variable domain reads DGGITQSPKYLFRKEGQNVTLSCEQNLNHDAMYWYRQDPGQGLRLIYYSQIVNDFQKGDIAEGYSVSREKKESFPLTVTSAQKNPTAFYLCASSIMGQGGEKLFFGSGTQLSVL.